This entry describes one TCR beta chain. No antigen is known for it. The data derive from a study of PD-1 blockade in classical Hodgkin lymphoma. General study points: Lower baseline TCR diversity was reported for newly diagnosed patients than for healthy donors.

This table comes from immunoSEQ multiplex PCR, and its TCRdb copy is limited to in-frame clones, with some not included. The sample comprises approximately 96,000 clones, roughly 91% of which are singletons, and roughly 2% rests with the top ten. Time point of the sample: cycle 4 day 1 (C4D1), after less than 7 weeks of nivolumab. After autologous stem cell transplantation all patients relapsed, and prior brentuximab vedotin exposure differed between cohorts. The V and J ends lost 1 base and 5 bases respectively, with 15 bases between them. The germline CDR1 and CDR2 sequences are MGHDK and SYGVNS. There are 16 residues in the CDR3.

The chain recombines TRBV25-1 with TRBJ2-1, with D possibly being TRBD1 or TRBD2 (6 bases each). The source was peripheral blood mononuclear cells (PBMCs), collected before the fourth cycle of nivolumab. This sequence originates from a human donor with classical Hodgkin lymphoma. CDR3 amino acids: CASSEWGTGAHNEQFF. Here the CDR3 DNA reads TGTGCCAGCAGTGAATGGGGAACGGGGGCGCACAATGAGCAGTTCTTC.